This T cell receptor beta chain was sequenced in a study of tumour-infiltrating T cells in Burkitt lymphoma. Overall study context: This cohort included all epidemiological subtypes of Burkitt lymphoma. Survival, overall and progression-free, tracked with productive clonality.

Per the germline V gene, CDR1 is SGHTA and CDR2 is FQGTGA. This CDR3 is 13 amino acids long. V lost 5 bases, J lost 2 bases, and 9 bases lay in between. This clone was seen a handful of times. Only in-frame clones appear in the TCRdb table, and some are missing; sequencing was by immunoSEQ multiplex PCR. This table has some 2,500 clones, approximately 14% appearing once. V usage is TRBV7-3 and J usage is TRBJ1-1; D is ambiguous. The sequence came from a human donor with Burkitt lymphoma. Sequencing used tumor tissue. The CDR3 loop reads CASSPQANTEAFF. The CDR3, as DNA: TGTGCCAGCAGCCCGCAGGCCAACACTGAAGCTTTCTTT.